One sample yielded the 12 T cell receptor beta chains listed below, sequenced in a study of shared clonotypes between healthy human individuals. Clones were sequenced by immunoSEQ multiplex PCR, and TCRdb holds only the in-frame ones, with some missing. The sample includes some 2,000,000 clones, roughly 95% of them seen just once. The specimen sequenced was naive CD4+ T cells sorted from blood. The subset here: CD45RA+ positively selected. The source of these receptors is a young man in good health.

V usage is TRBV7-2 and J usage is TRBJ2-1; D is possibly TRBD1 (6 bases). This CDR3 spans 14 amino acids. With 3 bases removed from V and 4 bases from J, the gap between germline ends came to 10 bases. CDR1 SGHTA and CDR2 FQGNSA come from the germline V gene. CDR3 residues: CASSLGHIYNEQFF. CDR3 in DNA: TGTGCCAGCAGCTTGGGACATATTTACAATGAGCAGTTCTTC. The full variable domain, completed using reference TRBV7-2 and TRBJ2-1, is GAGVSQSPSNKVTEKGKDVELRCDPISGHTALYWYRQSLGQGLEFLIYFQGNSAPDKSGLPSDRFSAERTGGSVSTLTIQRTQQEDSAVYLCASSLGHIYNEQFFGPGTRLTVL.

J is TRBJ2-1 and V is TRBV12-2; the D segment call TRBD2 is taken from the table without a DNA check. TRBV12-2 is a known pseudogene. This CDR3 is built from 17 residues. In DNA form, the CDR3 reads TGTGCAAGTCGCTTAGCGCCGGCGGGAGCTCCCTACAATGAGCAGTTCTTC. This encodes CASRLAPAGAPYNEQFF.

The rearrangement joins TRBV2 to TRBJ1-5; TRBD1 aligns across 7 bases. J was trimmed by 4 bases and V by 9 bases; bases with no gene match: 6. This CDR3 spans 13 amino acids. The germline gives CDR1 SNHLY, CDR2 FYNNEI. The CDR3 DNA reads as TGTGCCAGTCAAACACAGGGGAATCAGCCCCAGCATTTT. Protein: CASQTQGNQPQHF.

The gene calls are TRBV30 and TRBJ1-2; a possible D gene is TRBD1 (6 bases). V was shortened by 2 bases and J by 1 base, with 14 bases between the two germline ends. Per germline, CDR1 GTSNPN and CDR2 SVGIG (reference sequence). The CDR3 is 15 residues long. The chain's CDR3 is CAWSQNRELNYGYTF. The CDR3 DNA reads as TGTGCCTGGAGTCAGAACAGGGAACTTAACTATGGCTACACCTTC.

A word on this clone: At the DNA level, this CDR3 is encoded by other sequences in the same sample as well. V gene TRBV6-5 combines with J gene TRBJ2-7; 10 bases agree with TRBD1. CDR3 length equals 14 residues. After removal of 5 bases from V and 4 bases from J, the junction contained 5 bases not matched to a gene. CDR1 MNHEY and CDR2 SVGAGI come from the germline V gene. The CDR3, as DNA: TGTGCCAGCAGTCGGGGACAGGGGCCTTACGAGCAGTACTTC. It translates to CASSRGQGPYEQYF.

With regard to this clone: Distinct nucleotide sequences in the sample also encode this CDR3. Here the CDR3 DNA reads TGTGCCAGCAGCTTAGGACTAGCGACAGATACGCAGTATTTT. Residues: CASSLGLATDTQYF. This chain joins TRBV7-2 and TRBJ2-3; 8 nucleotides match TRBD2. The CDR3 is 14 amino acids. V trimming: 1 base; J trimming: 3 bases; junction bases outside the gene matches: 0. CDR1 and CDR2 (germline): SGHTA, FQGNSA.

The CDR3 nucleotides are TGTGCCAGCAGTGAAGAGACAGGGCACGAGCAGTACTTC. Translated: CASSEETGHEQYF. The V and J genes are TRBV6-1 and TRBJ2-7; 7 bases are shared with TRBD1. Germline lookup yields CDR1 MNHNS and CDR2 SASEGT. V shed 1 base, J shed 5 bases, and the junction held 2 bases outside the gene matches. CDR3 length equals 13 residues.

The chain uses TRBV5-4 and TRBJ2-3, with a tentative D call TRBD2 (5 bases). CDR1 is SGHNT, CDR2 YYREEE, per germline (reference sequence). The length of the CDR3 is 14 residues. V was cut by 4 bases and J by 7 bases, with 16 bases left in between. In nucleotides, the CDR3 is TGTGCCAGCAGCCAGCCGGGATCAGGAAATACGCAGTATTTT. Residues: CASSQPGSGNTQYF.

The chain uses TRBV10-2 and TRBJ2-2; D gene unclear. This CDR3 comprises 16 residues. Looked up from germline, CDR1 is WSHSY and CDR2 is SAAADI. Trimming stripped 2 bases from V and 0 bases from J, with 10 bases between. The CDR3 loop reads CASSETGFANTGELFF. The CDR3 DNA sequence: TGCGCCAGCAGTGAGACCGGTTTTGCGAACACCGGGGAGCTGTTTTTT.

The chain uses TRBV5-4 and TRBJ2-5; D remains ambiguous. CDR1 is SGHNT and CDR2 is YYREEE in the germline V gene (reference sequence). V shed 4 bases and J shed 10 bases, with 14 bases lying between them. There are 12 residues in the CDR3. The CDR3 reads CASSTPGYDQYF. DNA for the CDR3: TGTGCCAGCAGCACCCCCGGATATGACCAGTACTTC.

This rearrangement joins TRBV19 to TRBJ1-1, with 8 positions matching TRBD1. The CDR3 covers 11 residues. Germline V CDR1 and CDR2: LNHDA, SQIVND (reference sequence). V shed 9 bases, J shed 11 bases, and the junction held 8 bases outside the gene matches. CDR3 DNA sequence: TGTGCCAGCCGGAATACAGGGGGGGCTTTCTTT. Translated: CASRNTGGAFF.

The chain employs TRBV14 and TRBJ2-7; 10 nucleotides line up with TRBD1. The CDR3 contains 15 residues. Germline values: CDR1 SGHDN, CDR2 FVKESK. With 0 bases clipped from V and 5 bases from J, the junction kept 4 bases outside the gene matches. The CDR3 sequence is CASSQDGDRGHEQYF. CDR3 nucleotide sequence: TGTGCCAGCAGCCAAGATGGGGACAGGGGTCACGAGCAGTACTTC.